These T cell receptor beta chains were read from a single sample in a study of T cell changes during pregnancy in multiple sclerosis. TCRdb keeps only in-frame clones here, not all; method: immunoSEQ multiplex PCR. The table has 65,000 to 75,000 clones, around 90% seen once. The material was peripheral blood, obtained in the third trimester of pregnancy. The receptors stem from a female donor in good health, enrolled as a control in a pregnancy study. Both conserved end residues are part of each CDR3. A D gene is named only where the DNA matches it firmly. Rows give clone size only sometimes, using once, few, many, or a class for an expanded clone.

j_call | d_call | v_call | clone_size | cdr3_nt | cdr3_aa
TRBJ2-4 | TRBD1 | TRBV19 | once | TGTGCCAGTAGTATAGTTCTCTCGGACAGGGGGCGTCTAGCCAAAAACATTCAGTACTTC | CASSIVLSDRGRLAKNIQYF
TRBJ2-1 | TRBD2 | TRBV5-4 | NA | TGTGCCAGCAGCTCGAGGACTAGCGGAATACTAAATGAGCAGTTCTTC | CASSSRTSGILNEQFF
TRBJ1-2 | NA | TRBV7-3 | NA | TGTGCCAGCAGCCGAAAGTTCGGCGGGGAGTTCGGCTACACCTTC | CASSRKFGGEFGYTF
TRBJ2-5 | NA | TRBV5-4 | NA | TGTGCCAGCAGCTGGGGCGGGGGCGGAGAGACCCAGTACTTC | CASSWGGGGETQYF
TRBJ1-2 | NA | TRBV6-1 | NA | TGTGCCAGCAGTGACCAGGGGCCGGATGGCTACACCTTC | CASSDQGPDGYTF
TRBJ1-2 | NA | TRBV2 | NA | TGTGCCAGCAGAGCCAGGGTTATTAACTATGGCTACACCTTC | CASRARVINYGYTF
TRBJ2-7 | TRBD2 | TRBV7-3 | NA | TGTGCCAGCAGCGAGGCGGGAGGCGAGCAGTACTTC | CASSEAGGEQYF
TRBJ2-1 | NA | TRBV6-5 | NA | TGTGCCAGCAGCCGGGGTGGGAATGAGCAGTTCTTC | CASSRGGNEQFF
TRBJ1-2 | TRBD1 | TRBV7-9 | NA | TGTGCCAGCAGCTTCCCCGGGACAGCTAACTATGGCTACACCTTC | CASSFPGTANYGYTF
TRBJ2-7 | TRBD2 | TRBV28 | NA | TGTGCCAGCAGTTTATCGGCTAGCGGGGGGGCCTACGAGCAGTACTTC | CASSLSASGGAYEQYF
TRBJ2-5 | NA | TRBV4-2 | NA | TGTGCCAGCAGCCCAGCGGTGTTTCAAGAGACCCAGTACTTC | CASSPAVFQETQYF
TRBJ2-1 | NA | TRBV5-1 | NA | TGCGCCAGCAGCTTGGACGGTCGGGCACAGGGTCTTGAGCAGTTCTTC | CASSLDGRAQGLEQFF
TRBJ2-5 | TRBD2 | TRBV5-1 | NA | TGCGCCAGCAGCGGAGCGGGGGGGGGCCAAGAGACCCAGTACTTC | CASSGAGGGQETQYF
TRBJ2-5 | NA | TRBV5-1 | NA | TGCGCCACCAGGCCCGGAGGGGGGGGCCAAGAGACCCAGTACTTC | CATRPGGGGQETQYF
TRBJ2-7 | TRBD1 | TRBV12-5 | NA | TGTGCTAGTGGTTTGGGGTCCGGGACAGGGTATCTCGAGCAGTACTTC | CASGLGSGTGYLEQYF
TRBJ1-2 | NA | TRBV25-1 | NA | TGTGCCAGCAGTGATTCCGGGGGGCGCCCGGGGGGCTACACCTTC | CASSDSGGRPGGYTF
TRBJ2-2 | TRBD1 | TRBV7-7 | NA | TGTGCTAGATGGGGACAGGGTGGCAGGGAGCTGTTTTTT | CARWGQGGRELFF
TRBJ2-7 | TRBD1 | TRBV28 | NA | TGTGCCAGCAGTTCCGGGACAGGCTTGGCCTACGAGCAGTACTTC | CASSSGTGLAYEQYF
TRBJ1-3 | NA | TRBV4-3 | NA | TGCGCCAGCAGCCAAGGCTGGCCATCAGGGGGAAACACCATATATTTT | CASSQGWPSGGNTIYF
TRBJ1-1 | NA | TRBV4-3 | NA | TGCGCCAGCAGCCCTCAGTTTGTTTATACTGAAGCTTTCTTT | CASSPQFVYTEAFF
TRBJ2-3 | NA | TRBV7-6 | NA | TGTGCCAGCAGCTTAGAACTACCGGGAGATACGCAGTATTTT | CASSLELPGDTQYF
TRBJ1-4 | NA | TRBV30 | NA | TGTGCCTGGAGTGCGAGGGCGGGTGAAAAACTGTTTTTT | CAWSARAGEKLFF
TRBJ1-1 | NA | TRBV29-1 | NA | TGCAGCGTACACTTCGCGGAGAACACTGAAGCTTTCTTT | CSVHFAENTEAFF
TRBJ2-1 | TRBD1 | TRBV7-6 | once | TGTGCCAGCAGTCCCTCAGTAGGGGGCTTCAATGAGCAGTTCTTC | CASSPSVGGFNEQFF
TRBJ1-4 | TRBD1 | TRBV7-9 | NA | TGTGCCAGCAGCTTATTGGGACAGCATAATGAAAAACTGTTTTTT | CASSLLGQHNEKLFF